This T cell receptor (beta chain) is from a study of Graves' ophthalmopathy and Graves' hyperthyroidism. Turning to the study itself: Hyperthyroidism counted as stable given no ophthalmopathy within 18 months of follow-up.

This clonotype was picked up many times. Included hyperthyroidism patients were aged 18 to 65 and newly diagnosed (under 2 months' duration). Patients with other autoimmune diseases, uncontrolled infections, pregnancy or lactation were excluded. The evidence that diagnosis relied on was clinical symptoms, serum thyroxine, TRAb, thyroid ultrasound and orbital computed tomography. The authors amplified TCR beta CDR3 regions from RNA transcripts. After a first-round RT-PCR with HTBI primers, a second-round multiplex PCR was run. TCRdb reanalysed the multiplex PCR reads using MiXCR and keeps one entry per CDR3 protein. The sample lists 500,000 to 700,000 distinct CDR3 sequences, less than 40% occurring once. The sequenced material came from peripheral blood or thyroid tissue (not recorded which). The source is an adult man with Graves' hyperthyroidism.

CDR3 residues: CASSSRGSGANVLTF. In DNA, the CDR3 is TGTGCCAGCAGTTCCAGGGGCTCTGGGGCCAACGTCCTGACTTTC. This sequence joins TRBV11-3 and TRBJ2-6, with a weak D call TRBD1 (6 bases). The V and J ends lost 6 bases and 0 bases respectively, with 9 bases between them. Germline-derived CDR1 and CDR2 are SGHNT and YENEEA. This CDR3 has 15 residues.